These T cell receptor beta chains were read from a single sample in a study of blood T cells in healthy people across ages. Each CDR3 protein gets one entry after TCRdb re-called the 5' RACE reads with MiXCR. This table has approximately 2,000,000 distinct CDR3 sequences, roughly two fifths appearing once. The sample consisted of blood. The receptors here all came from a human donor in good health. The CDR3 runs from the conserved cysteine through the conserved F or W.

cdr3_aa j_call v_call
CASSLAGAGGLTEQYF TRBJ2-7 TRBV5-5
CASRAGQQETQYF TRBJ2-5 TRBV12-3/TRBV12-4
CASSRGLAGGHEQFF TRBJ2-1 TRBV11-2
CVSSDYNQPQHF TRBJ1-5 TRBV3-1
CASSLRQGSSGYGYTF TRBJ1-2 TRBV7-2
CASSKGQGSYNEQFF TRBJ2-1 TRBV27
CASSLRWGNFGYTF TRBJ1-2 TRBV5-1
CASSEFQYNEQFF TRBJ2-1 TRBV2
CASSLVSLRESYEQYF TRBJ2-3 TRBV7-6
CASSQDPTLTSGGSYEQYF TRBJ2-7 TRBV14
CASSLDWTGGELNAGELFF TRBJ2-2 TRBV4-3
CATSRVGAQGYNEQFF TRBJ2-1 TRBV15
CASGSYLRVTGPSGTDTQYF TRBJ2-3 TRBV12-5
CASSSKAYLSGANVLTF TRBJ2-6 TRBV7-3
CSVAPLKRANEQFF TRBJ2-1 TRBV29-1
CASRQPGQGNNEQFF TRBJ2-1 TRBV25-1
CAISSTWDEFYEQYF TRBJ2-7 TRBV6-7
CASSQGEGDGSEKLFF TRBJ1-4 TRBV4-3